Sequencing of this TCR beta chain was carried out in a study of blood T cell dynamics during melanoma immunotherapy (dated by TCRdb to 2019 to 2021). In the study overall: All patients had metastatic melanoma and were given first-line pembrolizumab or nivolumab plus ipilimumab as standard of care in the United Kingdom. To find early correlates of response, the study profiled the peripheral T cell receptor repertoires of patients with metastatic melanoma both before and after one cycle of checkpoint inhibitor therapy. The training cohort was made up of consecutive patients, while a further independent group of patients from the same centre was pooled to form an external validation set. Paper-wide results and their limitations: The study was unable to establish whether the T cell clones driving the repertoire changes were melanoma-specific or instead reflected general immune activation. The relatively small sample size was acknowledged as a potential limitation on generalization of the results. A bifurcated reorganization of the PBMC repertoire at W3, with increased clonality or increased diversity, was observed in patients who later achieved disease control, unlike in progressors.

A fixed 350 ng of DNA was loaded for every bulk PBMC sample. Following the manufacturer instructions, the immunoSEQ TCRb Assay kit was used to amplify TCR beta CDR3 sequences from genomic DNA. The KAPA Library Quantification Kit for Illumina platforms was used to quantify the pooled libraries by qPCR. Pooled libraries were sequenced on an Illumina NextSeq 500, clustered at roughly 0.55-1.1 pM. The paper's processing steps were these. TCR data were analyzed using immunoSEQ ANALYZER and the R LymphoSeq package. A rearrangement efficiency score was calculated as productive divided by the sum of productive and non-productive CDR3 sequences. Clonality was measured with the Gini coefficient and diversity with the Renyi index at alpha=1, and both measures were compared pairwise between timepoints within each patient. Clonal relatedness used an edit distance of 3, and repertoire similarity used the Bhattacharyya coefficient, both computed in LymphoSeq. To classify response, a linear discriminant analysis based on week-3 changes in clonality and diversity was built using the R MASS and caret packages. The source is immuneACCESS, and TCRdb retained only in-frame sequences with V and J called. Part of the clones is not carried over; for the studies checked, unresolved V genes explain less than half of this, and the remainder is unexplained. V and J calls and clone size come straight from that table; D and trimming were deduced from the DNA. The sample yields 8,500 to 13,000 clones; more than 75% were counted once. Jointly, the top ten make up about 6.9% of the sample.

Trimming costs V 2 bases and J 5 bases, and their ends lie 14 bases apart. The germline V gene (reference sequence) sets CDR1 to SEHNR and CDR2 to FQNEAQ. Counted from cysteine to phenylalanine, this CDR3 has 15 amino acids. Only the CDR3 DNA is retained, 45 bases long and in frame from the first base. A word on this clone: Its antigen target is currently unknown. No quality values exist for individual bases; no much larger clone is one base distant.

The time point label corresponds to: week 3, after first cycle of checkpoint inhibitor. Blood samples were taken at two points: before treatment (T0) and at week 3 (W3), which came after the first cycle of checkpoint blockade. Except for a couple of patients with rapid clinical progression, response was assessed 12 weeks after the first infusion by RECIST 1.1; disease control meant complete response, partial response or stable disease. Patients were excluded for prior systemic cancer treatment, concomitant immunosuppressant therapy or synchronous other active malignancies. To track both circulating cells and T cell turnover, TCR beta was sequenced from bulk PBMC as well as from plasma cell-free DNA. PBMC were isolated from blood with Lymphoprep and SepMate tubes, followed by red cell lysis. QIAamp DNA Blood Mini kits were used to extract DNA from both PBMC and sorted T cell subsets.

This sequence uses TRBV7-9 and TRBJ2-3; the D gene could be TRBD1 or TRBD2, each one agreeing over 5 bases. This TCR was recovered from a human donor with melanoma. Material: blood, obtained from a patient treated with checkpoint blockade. In nucleotide form, the sequence is TGTGCCAGCAGCTTACAGGGAATAGGAGGAGATACGCAGTATTTT. It translates as CASSLQGIGGDTQYF.